This T cell receptor beta chain was sequenced during a study of T cells in localized non-small cell lung cancer (dated by TCRdb to 2018 to 2020). Background on the whole study: The study analyzed T cell repertoires of under 250 early-stage NSCLC patients, comparing tumors and uninvolved tumor-adjacent lungs. The mean age of the NSCLC patients was roughly 70 years, with 130 or so men and 85 to 110 women. The cohort was made up of under 250 treatment-naive NSCLC patients whose localized lung tumors had been resected.

What the work shows at the level of the full study, not this receptor alone: Because the study design was exploratory, TCR variables were selected using unadjusted p-values without false-discovery rate correction. Longer overall survival was associated with higher blood T cell density, whereas shorter survival was associated with higher adjacent-lung clonality. The highest T cell clonality was observed in uninvolved tumor-adjacent lung, where clonality exceeded that of tumor, suggesting that antigenic responses were more focused in uninvolved tumor-adjacent lung. Because multi-region tumor sequencing was not performed, intratumor heterogeneity could not be ruled out. Of the top 100 tumor clones, a median of roughly 60 were detected in paired uninvolved adjacent lung; 28 were also among that lung's top 100.

A remark on this clone: Its recognized antigen is unknown. It has no much larger one-base neighbor in the sample; base qualities were not kept.

At diagnosis, peripheral blood, uninvolved tumor-adjacent lung and tumor were collected and stored as a combination of fresh-frozen and FFPE material. For TCR repertoire profiling, blood samples were analyzed in the form of peripheral blood mononuclear cells. TCR beta CDR3 regions were sequenced from DNA using the immunoSEQ Assay. For the original study's pipeline: T cell density was computed as TCR beta template counts normalized to usable DNA estimated by amplifying housekeeping genes. Using the preseqR package, richness was estimated by extrapolating to 120,000 templates for tissue samples and 400,000 templates for PBMC samples. Clonality was calculated as one minus Pielou's evenness. Differential abundance testing on productive amino-acid clonotypes, with a minimum total count of 5 and an alpha of 0.1, was used to identify tissue-enriched TCRs. The Jaccard Index and the Morisita Overlap Index were used to measure how much the repertoires overlapped between compartments. TCR beta CDR3s were clustered by GLIPH together with public tetramer-defined viral CDR3s, and at least three viral sequences plus V-gene enrichment were required for viral motifs. The table comes from immuneACCESS by way of TCRdb, which keeps in-frame sequences with V and J called. Part of the clones is missing from these tables; in studies checked, under half for an unresolved V gene and the rest for unknown reasons. The V and J calls and the clone size are those of that table, but D and trimming were determined from the DNA. The sample contains 70,000 to 90,000 clones, more than 70% of them found a single time. Clones ranked in the top ten supply about a tenth of the sample.

The sequenced sample was peripheral blood, obtained before any cancer treatment. This TCR came from a female donor older than 55 with stage I lung adenocarcinoma.

The DNA sequence follows: TGTGCCAGCAGTTACTCGCCTTATCGACACTATGGCTACACCTTC. It translates as CASSYSPYRHYGYTF. The rearranged chain carries TRBV28 and TRBJ1-2; the D gene assignment is ambiguous. In the germline V gene, CDR1 corresponds to MDHEN and CDR2 to SYDVKM. At the junction V is shortened by 4 bases and J by 3 bases, with 15 bases in between. Its CDR3 holds 15 amino acids, cysteine through phenylalanine. Only the CDR3 DNA is retained, 45 bases long and in frame from the first base.